Below are 9 T cell receptor beta chains sequenced from a single sample in a study of T cell clones after liver transplantation. Using immunoSEQ multiplex PCR, the repertoire was profiled, and TCRdb retains in-frame clones only, with some absent. The profile shows some 50,000 clones, around 70% of them singletons. The sequences come from CD4+ T cells from blood, collected at the 22-month timepoint. The receptor source for this set is a human patient who received a liver transplant. A subset of T cells may come from the graft donor.

This clone was seen a single time. The rearrangement uses TRBV19 and TRBJ1-6; no firm D call. The CDR3 is 14 amino acids. Trimming pared 10 bases from V and 6 bases from J, leaving 16 bases between. Per the germline V gene, CDR1 is LNHDA and CDR2 is SQIVND (reference sequence). In nucleotides, the CDR3 is TGTGCCACCAACCCCCGAAGGGCTAATTCACCCCTCCACTTT. Amino acid sequence: CATNPRRANSPLHF.

Comments on this clone: The CDR3 carries no conserved terminal phenylalanine or tryptophan, so it likely arises from a read error. V gene TRBV29-1 combines with J gene TRBJ1-2; 8 nucleotides match TRBD1. Germline trimming cut 6 bases from V and 7 bases from J; bases unmatched to any gene: 7. The CDR3 loop spans 12 amino acids. The germline V gene encodes CDR1 SQVTM and CDR2 ANQGSEA. The CDR3 sequence is CSVATGGGGYTL. The CDR3 region has the DNA TGCAGCGTGGCTACAGGGGGGGGTGGCTACACCCTC.

The CDR3 sequence: CASSPWNSPTEAFF. The DNA for the CDR3 is TGTGCCAGCAGCCCCTGGAACTCTCCCACTGAAGCTTTCTTT. The V call is TRBV4-2, the J call TRBJ1-1; D uncertain. The V gene's germline CDR1 is LGHNA and CDR2 YNFKEQ. With 4 bases removed from V and 4 bases from J, the gap between germline ends came to 13 bases. The CDR3 consists of 14 residues.

V usage is TRBV2 and J usage is TRBJ2-3, with 8 bases lining up with TRBD2. V shed 3 bases, J shed 2 bases, and the junction held 4 bases outside the gene matches. This CDR3 is 15 amino acids long. The V gene's germline CDR1 is SNHLY and CDR2 FYNNEI. CDR3 coding DNA: TGTGCCAGCAGTGACCTACTAGCGGACACAGATACGCAGTATTTT. It codes for CASSDLLADTDTQYF.

This clone has only a few counts. The chain uses TRBV5-1 and TRBJ1-1; TRBD1 agrees at 8 bases. The germline V gene has CDR1 SGHRS and CDR2 YFSETQ. Trimming removed 6 bases from V and 4 bases from J; junction bases left unmatched: 11. The CDR3 spans 15 residues. CDR3 region: CASMAGQGGSTEAFF. In DNA form, the CDR3 reads TGCGCCAGCATGGCTGGACAGGGCGGGAGCACTGAAGCTTTCTTT.

The V gene is TRBV9, the J gene TRBJ1-1; 9 nucleotides line up with TRBD1. The junction had 6 bases not matched to a gene; V was cut back by 3 bases and J by 6 bases. Germline V CDR1 and CDR2: SGDLS, YYNGEE. There are 14 residues in the CDR3. CDR3: CASSAGTGRPEAFF. The CDR3, as DNA: TGTGCCAGCAGCGCCGGGACAGGGCGTCCTGAAGCTTTCTTT.

The chain recombines TRBV5-4 with TRBJ2-3; 7 nucleotides align to TRBD1. Per the germline V gene, CDR1 is SGHNT and CDR2 is YYREEE (reference sequence). Trimming cost V 5 bases and J 5 bases; bases outside gene matches: 14. The CDR3 has 16 residues. This chain's CDR3 is CASRPTGASQRDTQYF. The CDR3 region has the DNA TGTGCCAGCAGACCCACAGGGGCCTCCCAGAGAGATACGCAGTATTTT.

Only one count was recorded for this clone. J is TRBJ1-4 and V is TRBV30, with D possibly matching TRBD1 (5 bases). The CDR3 is 13 amino acids. V gave up 0 bases and J gave up 6 bases, with 8 bases separating them. Looked up from germline, CDR1 is GTSNPN and CDR2 is SVGIG (reference sequence). CDR3 nucleotide sequence: TGTGCCTGGAGTGTGGGGGGATATGAAAAACTGTTTTTT. Translating it yields CAWSVGGYEKLFF.

J is TRBJ2-3 and V is TRBV2; 7 positions match TRBD2. The trim removed 8 bases at V and 4 bases at J, leaving 9 bases unmatched. The CDR3 is 14 residues long. In germline, CDR1 is SNHLY, CDR2 FYNNEI. This chain's CDR3 is CASGRGRGADTQYF. The DNA of the CDR3 is TGTGCCAGCGGAAGGGGCCGGGGGGCAGATACGCAGTATTTT.